This T cell receptor beta chain originates from a study of T cells after yellow fever vaccination. This CDR3 comprises 12 residues. V shed 4 bases and J shed 12 bases, with 16 bases lying between them. The V gene's germline CDR1 is SGHNT and CDR2 YYREEE (reference sequence). Using its own MiXCR run on the 5' RACE reads, TCRdb lists one record per CDR3 protein. The table lists hundreds of thousands of distinct CDR3 sequences, around a fifth of them singletons, with roughly 16% in the top ten. This specimen was PBMCs, taken 20 to 25 days after the first yellow fever vaccination. The chain has TRBV5-4 and TRBJ2-5, with a possible D match to TRBD2 (7 bases). The receptor comes from a man between 18 and 35 years old who received the YFV17D yellow fever vaccine. CDR3 region: CASSPAGGGEYF. The CDR3 coding sequence is TGTGCCAGCAGCCCTGCCGGAGGGGGGGAGTACTTC.